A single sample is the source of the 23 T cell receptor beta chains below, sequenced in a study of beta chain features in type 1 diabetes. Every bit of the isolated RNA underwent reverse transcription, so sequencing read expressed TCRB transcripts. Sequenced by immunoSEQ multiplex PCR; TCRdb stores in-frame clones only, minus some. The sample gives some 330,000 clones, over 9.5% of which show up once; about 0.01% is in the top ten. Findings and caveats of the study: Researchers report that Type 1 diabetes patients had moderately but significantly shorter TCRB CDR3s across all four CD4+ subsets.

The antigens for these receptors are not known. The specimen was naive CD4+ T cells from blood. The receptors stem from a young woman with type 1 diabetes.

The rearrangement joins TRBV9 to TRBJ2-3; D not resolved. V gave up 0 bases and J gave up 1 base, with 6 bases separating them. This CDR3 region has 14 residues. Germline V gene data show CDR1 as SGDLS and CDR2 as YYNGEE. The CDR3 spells CASSVAPGTDTQYF. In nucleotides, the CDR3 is TGTGCCAGCAGCGTAGCCCCGGGCACAGATACGCAGTATTTT.

This CDR3 is CAWSPIYNEQFF. The CDR3 DNA follows: TGTGCCTGGAGTCCCATTTACAATGAGCAGTTCTTC. The chain combines TRBV30 with TRBJ2-1; D is unresolved. Germline values: CDR1 GTSNPN, CDR2 SVGIG (reference sequence). Trimming shortened V by 2 bases and J by 4 bases, and 6 bases separated the two germline ends. The CDR3 contains 12 residues.

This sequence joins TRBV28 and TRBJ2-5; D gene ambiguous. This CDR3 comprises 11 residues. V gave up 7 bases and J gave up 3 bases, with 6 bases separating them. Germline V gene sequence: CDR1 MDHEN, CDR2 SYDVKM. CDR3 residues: CASIPKETQYF. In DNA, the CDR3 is TGTGCCAGCATCCCCAAAGAGACCCAGTACTTC.

CDR3: CASSQDTLAGGLETQYF. The DNA of the CDR3 is TGCGCCAGCAGCCAAGATACGCTAGCGGGGGGGTTGGAGACCCAGTACTTC. This chain joins TRBV4-3 and TRBJ2-5; TRBD2 matches 12 bases. This CDR3 is 17 amino acids long. V shed 0 bases, J shed 5 bases, and the junction held 7 bases outside the gene matches. The germline gives CDR1 LGHNA, CDR2 YSLEER.

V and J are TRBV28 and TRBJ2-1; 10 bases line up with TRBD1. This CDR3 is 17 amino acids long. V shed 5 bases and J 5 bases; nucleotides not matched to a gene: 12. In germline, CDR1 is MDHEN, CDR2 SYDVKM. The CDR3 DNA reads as TGTGCCAGCAGTCCCCTCCGACAGGGGGCGGGCGACAATGAGCAGTTCTTC. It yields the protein CASSPLRQGAGDNEQFF. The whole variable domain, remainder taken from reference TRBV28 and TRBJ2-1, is DVKVTQSSRYLVKRTGEKVFLECVQDMDHENMFWYRQDPGLGLRLIYFSYDVKMKEKGDIPEGYSVSREKKERFSLILESASTNQTSMYLCASSPLRQGAGDNEQFFGPGTRLTVL.

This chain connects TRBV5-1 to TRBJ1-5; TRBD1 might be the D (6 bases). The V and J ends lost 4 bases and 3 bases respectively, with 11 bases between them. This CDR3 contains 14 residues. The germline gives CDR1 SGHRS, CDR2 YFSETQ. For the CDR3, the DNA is TGCGCCAGCAGCGACGGGACACTCAATCAGCCCCAGCATTTT. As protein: CASSDGTLNQPQHF.

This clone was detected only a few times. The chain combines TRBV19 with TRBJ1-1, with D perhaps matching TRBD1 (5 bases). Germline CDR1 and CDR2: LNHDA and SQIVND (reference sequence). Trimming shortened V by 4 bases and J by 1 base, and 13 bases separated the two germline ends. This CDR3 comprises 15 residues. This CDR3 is CASSTPGGRNTEAFF. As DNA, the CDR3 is TGTGCCAGTAGTACCCCGGGGGGACGGAACACTGAAGCTTTCTTT. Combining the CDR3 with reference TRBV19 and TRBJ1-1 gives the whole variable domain DGGITQSPKYLFRKEGQNVTLSCEQNLNHDAMYWYRQDPGQGLRLIYYSQIVNDFQKGDIAEGYSVSREKKESFPLTVTSAQKNPTAFYLCASSTPGGRNTEAFFGQGTRLTVV.

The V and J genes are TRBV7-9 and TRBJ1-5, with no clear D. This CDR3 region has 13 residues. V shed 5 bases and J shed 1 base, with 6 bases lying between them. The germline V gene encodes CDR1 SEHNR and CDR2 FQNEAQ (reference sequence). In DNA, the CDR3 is TGTGCCAGCAGCCCGGAGAGCAATCAGCCCCAGCATTTT. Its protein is CASSPESNQPQHF.

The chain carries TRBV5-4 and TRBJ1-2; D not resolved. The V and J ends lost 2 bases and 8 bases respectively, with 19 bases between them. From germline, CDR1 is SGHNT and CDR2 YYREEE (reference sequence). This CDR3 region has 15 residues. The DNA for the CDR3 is TGTGCCAGCAGCTTCCCTACTGCACCAGACTCGGGCTACACCTTC. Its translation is CASSFPTAPDSGYTF. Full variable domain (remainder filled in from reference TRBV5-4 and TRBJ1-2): ETGVTQSPTHLIKTRGQQVTLRCSSQSGHNTVSWYQQALGQGPQFIFQYYREEENGRGNFPPRFSGLQFPNYSSELNVNALELDDSALYLCASSFPTAPDSGYTFGSGTRLTVV.

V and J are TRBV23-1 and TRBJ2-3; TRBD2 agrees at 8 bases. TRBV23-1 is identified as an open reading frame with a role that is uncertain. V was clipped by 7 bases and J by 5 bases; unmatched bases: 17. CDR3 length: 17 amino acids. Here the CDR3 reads CASTRGQHGRAVDTQYF. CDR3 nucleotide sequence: TGCGCCAGCACTCGTGGGCAACACGGGAGGGCCGTAGATACGCAGTATTTT.

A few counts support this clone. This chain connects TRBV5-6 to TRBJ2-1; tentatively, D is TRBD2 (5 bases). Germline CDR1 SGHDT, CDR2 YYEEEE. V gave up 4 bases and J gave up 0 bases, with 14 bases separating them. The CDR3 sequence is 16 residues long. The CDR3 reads CASSTLQTSSYNEQFF. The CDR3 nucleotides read TGTGCCAGCAGCACTCTCCAAACTAGCTCCTACAATGAGCAGTTCTTC. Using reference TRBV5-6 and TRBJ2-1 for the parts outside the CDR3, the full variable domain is DAGVTQSPTHLIKTRGQQVTLRCSPKSGHDTVSWYQQALGQGPQFIFQYYEEEERQRGNFPDRFSGHQFPNYSSELNVNALLLGDSALYLCASSTLQTSSYNEQFFGPGTRLTVL.

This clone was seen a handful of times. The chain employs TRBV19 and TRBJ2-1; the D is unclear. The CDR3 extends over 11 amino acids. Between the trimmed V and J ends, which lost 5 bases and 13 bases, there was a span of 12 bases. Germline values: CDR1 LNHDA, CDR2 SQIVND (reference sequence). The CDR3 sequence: CASSVRSRQFF. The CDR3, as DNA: TGTGCCAGTAGTGTTAGATCCCGCCAGTTCTTC. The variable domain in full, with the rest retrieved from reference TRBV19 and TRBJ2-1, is DGGITQSPKYLFRKEGQNVTLSCEQNLNHDAMYWYRQDPGQGLRLIYYSQIVNDFQKGDIAEGYSVSREKKESFPLTVTSAQKNPTAFYLCASSVRSRQFFGPGTRLTVL.

CDR3 amino acids: CASSQDPFYEQFF. DNA for the CDR3: TGCGCCAGCAGCCAAGACCCGTTCTATGAGCAGTTCTTC. The chain is built from TRBV4-3 and TRBJ2-1, with D hard to call. The V gene lost 0 bases and the J gene lost 8 bases, with 8 bases spanning the gap. This CDR3 spans 13 amino acids. The germline V gene has CDR1 LGHNA and CDR2 YSLEER.

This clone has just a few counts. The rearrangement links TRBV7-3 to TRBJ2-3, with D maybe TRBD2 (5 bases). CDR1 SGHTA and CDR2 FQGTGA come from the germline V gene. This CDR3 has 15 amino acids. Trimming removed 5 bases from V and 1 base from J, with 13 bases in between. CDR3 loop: CASSPLGSGTDTQYF. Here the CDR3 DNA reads TGTGCCAGCAGCCCCCTGGGTAGCGGCACAGATACGCAGTATTTT. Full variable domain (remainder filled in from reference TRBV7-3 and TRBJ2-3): GAGVSQTPSNKVTEKGKYVELRCDPISGHTALYWYRQSLGQGPEFLIYFQGTGAADDSGLPNDRFFAVRPEGSVSTLKIQRTERGDSAVYLCASSPLGSGTDTQYFGPGTRLTVL.

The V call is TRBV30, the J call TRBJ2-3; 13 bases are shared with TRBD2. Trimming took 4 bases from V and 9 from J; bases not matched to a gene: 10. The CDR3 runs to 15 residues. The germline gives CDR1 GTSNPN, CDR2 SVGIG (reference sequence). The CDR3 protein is CAWMGDTSGRATQYF. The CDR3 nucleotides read TGTGCCTGGATGGGAGATACTAGCGGGAGGGCAACGCAGTATTTT.

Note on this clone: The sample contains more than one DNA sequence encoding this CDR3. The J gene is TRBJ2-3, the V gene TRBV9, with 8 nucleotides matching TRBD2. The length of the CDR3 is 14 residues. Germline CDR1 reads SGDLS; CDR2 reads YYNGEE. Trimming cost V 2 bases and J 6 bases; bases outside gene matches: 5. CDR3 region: CASSVGLAGDTQYF. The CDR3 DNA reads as TGTGCCAGCAGCGTTGGCCTAGCGGGCGATACGCAGTATTTT.

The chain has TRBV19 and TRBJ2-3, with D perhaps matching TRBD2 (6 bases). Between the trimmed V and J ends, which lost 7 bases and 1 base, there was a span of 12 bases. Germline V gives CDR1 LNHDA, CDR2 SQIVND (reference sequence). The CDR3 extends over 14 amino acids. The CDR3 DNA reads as TGTGCCAGTAAGGGACTCCCCCGCACAGATACGCAGTATTTT. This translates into CASKGLPRTDTQYF.

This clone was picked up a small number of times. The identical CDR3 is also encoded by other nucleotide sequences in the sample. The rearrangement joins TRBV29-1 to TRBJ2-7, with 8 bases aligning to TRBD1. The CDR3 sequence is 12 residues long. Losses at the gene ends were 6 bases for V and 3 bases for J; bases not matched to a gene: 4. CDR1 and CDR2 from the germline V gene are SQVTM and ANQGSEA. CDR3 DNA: TGCAGCGTAGGAGACAGGGGCTACGAGCAGTACTTC. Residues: CSVGDRGYEQYF.

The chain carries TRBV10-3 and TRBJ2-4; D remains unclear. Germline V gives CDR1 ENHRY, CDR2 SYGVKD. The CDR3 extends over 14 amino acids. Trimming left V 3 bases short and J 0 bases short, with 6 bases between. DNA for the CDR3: TGTGCCATCAGTGACTACGGAGCCAAAAACATTCAGTACTTC. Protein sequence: CAISDYGAKNIQYF.

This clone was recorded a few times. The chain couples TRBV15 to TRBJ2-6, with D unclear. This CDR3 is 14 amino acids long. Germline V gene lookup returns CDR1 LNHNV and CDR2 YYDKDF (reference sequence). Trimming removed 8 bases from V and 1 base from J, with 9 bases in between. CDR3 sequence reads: CATQMQSGANVLTF. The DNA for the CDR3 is TGTGCCACCCAGATGCAATCTGGGGCCAACGTCCTGACTTTC.

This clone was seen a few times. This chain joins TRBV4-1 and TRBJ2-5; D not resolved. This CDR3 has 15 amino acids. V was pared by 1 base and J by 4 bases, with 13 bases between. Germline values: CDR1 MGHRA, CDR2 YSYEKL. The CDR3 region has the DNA TGCGCCAGCAGCCAAGGTGGCCAACGCGGAGAGACCCAGTACTTC. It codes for CASSQGGQRGETQYF.

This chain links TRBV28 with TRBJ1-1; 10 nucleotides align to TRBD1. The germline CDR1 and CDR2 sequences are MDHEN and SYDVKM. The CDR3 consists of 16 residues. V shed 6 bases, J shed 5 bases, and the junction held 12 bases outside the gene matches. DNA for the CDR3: TGTGCCAGCAGACGAGACAGGGGGCGCGTAGAGACTGAAGCTTTCTTT. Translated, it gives CASRRDRGRVETEAFF.

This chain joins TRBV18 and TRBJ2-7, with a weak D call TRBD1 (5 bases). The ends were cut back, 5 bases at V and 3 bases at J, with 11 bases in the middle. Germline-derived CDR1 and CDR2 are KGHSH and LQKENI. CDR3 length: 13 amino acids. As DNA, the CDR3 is TGTGCCAGCTCAGGTGGCAGGGACTACGAGCAGTACTTC. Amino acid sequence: CASSGGRDYEQYF.